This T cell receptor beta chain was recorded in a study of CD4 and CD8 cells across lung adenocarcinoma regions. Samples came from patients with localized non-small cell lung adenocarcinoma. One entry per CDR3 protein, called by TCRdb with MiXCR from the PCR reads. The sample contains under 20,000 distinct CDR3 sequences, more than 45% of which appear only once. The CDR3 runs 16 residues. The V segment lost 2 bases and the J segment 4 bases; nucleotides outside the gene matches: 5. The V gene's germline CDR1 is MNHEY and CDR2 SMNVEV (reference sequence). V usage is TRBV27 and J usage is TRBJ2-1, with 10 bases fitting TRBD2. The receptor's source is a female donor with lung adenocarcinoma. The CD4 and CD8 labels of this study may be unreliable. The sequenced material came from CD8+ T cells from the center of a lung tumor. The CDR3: CASSLRRLAGYNEQFF. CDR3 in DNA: TGTGCCAGCAGTTTAAGACGACTAGCGGGTTACAATGAGCAGTTCTTC.